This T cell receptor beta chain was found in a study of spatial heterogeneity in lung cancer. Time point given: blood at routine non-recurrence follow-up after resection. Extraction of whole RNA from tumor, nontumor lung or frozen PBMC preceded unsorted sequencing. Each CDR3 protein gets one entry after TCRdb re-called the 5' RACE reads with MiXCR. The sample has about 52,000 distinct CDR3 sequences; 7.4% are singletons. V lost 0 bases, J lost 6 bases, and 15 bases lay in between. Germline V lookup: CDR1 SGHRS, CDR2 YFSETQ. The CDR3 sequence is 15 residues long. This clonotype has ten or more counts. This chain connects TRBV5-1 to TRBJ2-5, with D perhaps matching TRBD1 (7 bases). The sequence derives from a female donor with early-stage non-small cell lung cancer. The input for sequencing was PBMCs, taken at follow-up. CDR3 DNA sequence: TGCGCCAGCAGCTTGGCCCAGGGGGGTCAGAAGACCCAGTACTTC. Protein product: CASSLAQGGQKTQYF.